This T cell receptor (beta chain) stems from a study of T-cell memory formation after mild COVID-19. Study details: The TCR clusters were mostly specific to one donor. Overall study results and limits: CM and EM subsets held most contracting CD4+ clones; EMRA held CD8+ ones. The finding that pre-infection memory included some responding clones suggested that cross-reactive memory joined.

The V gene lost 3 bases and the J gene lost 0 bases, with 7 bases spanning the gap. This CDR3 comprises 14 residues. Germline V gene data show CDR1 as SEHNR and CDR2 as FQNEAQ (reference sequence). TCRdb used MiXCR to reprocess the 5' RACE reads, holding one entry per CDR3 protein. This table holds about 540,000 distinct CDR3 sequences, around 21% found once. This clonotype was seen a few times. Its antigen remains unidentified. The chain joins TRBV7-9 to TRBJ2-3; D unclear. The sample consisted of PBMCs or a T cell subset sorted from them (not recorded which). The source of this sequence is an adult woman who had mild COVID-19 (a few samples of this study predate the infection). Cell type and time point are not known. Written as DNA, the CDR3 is TGTGCCAGCAGCTTTCCGGGTAGCACAGATACGCAGTATTTT. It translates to CASSFPGSTDTQYF.